This TCR beta chain comes out of a study of shared clonotypes between healthy human individuals. The assay was immunoSEQ multiplex PCR, and TCRdb's table has in-frame clones only and misses some. The sample records 2 million or so clones, 90% to 95% being singletons. This CDR3 spans 16 amino acids. The V gene's germline CDR1 is MNHEY and CDR2 SMNVEV (reference sequence). Losses at the gene ends were 5 bases for V and 3 bases for J; bases not matched to a gene: 9. This sequence was found in a man younger than 30 in good health. Specimen: naive CD4+ T cells sorted from blood. As for subset: CD45RA+ positively selected. The V call is TRBV27, the J call TRBJ2-7, with 11 bases fitting TRBD2. The CDR3 coding sequence is TGTGCCAGCAGTAAAAAGGGACTAGCGGAATACTACGAGCAGTACTTC. Translated: CASSKKGLAEYYEQYF.